The source of this TCR beta chain is a study of blood T cell repertoires in COVID-19. Study-wide background: Acute and convalescent COVID-19 samples came from the United States, Italy and Spain. T cells, B-cell-depleted T cells, or PBMCs provided the cDNA or gDNA that served as material.

The ends lost 5 bases at V and 9 bases at J; junction bases unmatched: 12. The CDR3 spans 16 residues. Per the germline V gene, CDR1 is MDHEN and CDR2 is SYDVKM. Profiling relied on immunoSEQ multiplex PCR, and the TCRdb table lists in-frame clones only, not all of them. The table has about 170,000 clones, around 82% seen once. The chain couples TRBV28 to TRBJ2-1; 11 nucleotides agree with TRBD2. The TCR comes from a woman older than 75 with active or convalescent COVID-19. The source material was peripheral blood. CDR3 loop: CASSKRPLAGEGEQFF. The CDR3 DNA follows: TGTGCCAGCAGTAAACGCCCACTAGCGGGAGAAGGTGAGCAGTTCTTC. The variable domain in full, with the rest retrieved from reference TRBV28 and TRBJ2-1, is DVKVTQSSRYLVKRTGEKVFLECVQDMDHENMFWYRQDPGLGLRLIYFSYDVKMKEKGDIPEGYSVSREKKERFSLILESASTNQTSMYLCASSKRPLAGEGEQFFGPGTRLTVL.